This record looks at one T cell receptor beta chain sequence and its context. Its antigen has not been determined. No much larger clone is present one base from it, and per-base qualities are unavailable. To demonstrate the VDJtools post-analysis software, TCR beta repertoires were profiled from the peripheral blood of more than ten young patients with multiple sclerosis. The patients with multiple sclerosis were children and adolescents between roughly 6 and 15 years of age. V drops 1 base and J drops 4 bases, leaving 16 bases in between. There are 15 amino acids in the CDR3, from cysteine to phenylalanine inclusive. The CDR3 DNA has 45 bases and is translated from base 1. CDR1 and CDR2 were assigned from the germline V gene as SQVTM and ANQGSEA. Libraries came from PCR. Instrument on record: Illumina HiSeq 2500. To reduce PCR and sequencing biases, unique molecular identifiers were built into the TCR beta cDNA libraries. Every 1 to 10 million input T cells yielded around 500,000 cDNA molecules, meaning each molecule approximated one T cell. The patient libraries were prepared and sequenced using the same protocol as the earlier healthy control dataset. Within a given batch, samples were prepared together, multiplexed and sequenced on the same HiSeq lane. On the study's bioinformatics: Raw barcoded reads were processed with MIGEC, and single-read molecular identifier groups were discarded before consensus assembly and CDR3 extraction. VDJtools was used for post-analysis of the clonotype tables, and diversity was normalized by down-sampling every dataset to the size of the smallest sample. Repertoire overlap clustering matched CDR3 amino acid but not nucleotide sequences to correct batch-related cross-sample contamination. TCRdb trimmed the raw reads at Q25, called clones with MiXCR and kept productive beta chains. Each record represents a unique CDR3 protein, reported with the most common genes and DNA among its rows. For this entry, the V and J calls and clone size follow TCRdb and not the study's own pipeline. The sample records some 890,000 distinct CDR3 sequences, 53% of which are singletons. 4% to 5.5% of the sample belongs to the ten largest clones.

The data belong to a study of post-analysis software for immune sequencing data (dated by TCRdb to the mid-2010s). With respect to the entire study: Relapsing-remitting, secondary progressive and progressive-relapsing multiple sclerosis were recorded as disease courses, and subtype annotation was lacking for some patients. The multiple sclerosis patient repertoires were compared with 10 to 12 previously published healthy control repertoires from donors aged about 6 to 26 years. A subset of samples was prepared in parallel using single-end sample barcoding, then pooled and co-amplified after Illumina adapter ligation. What the study reported, not specific to this receptor: The multiple sclerosis patient group was slightly younger than the control group. Compared with controls, multiple sclerosis patients had significantly lower normalized Chao1 diversity, a finding suggesting substantial peripheral T-cell clonal expansion. Patients showed significantly higher frequencies than controls for five TRBV segments, among them TRBV5-6, TRBV5-1 and TRBV20-1. Direct clustering with F measure revealed strong co-clustering of samples prepared in the same batch, which led to a batch-effect correction.

The chain couples TRBV29-1 to TRBJ1-2; possibly the D gene is TRBD1, per 5 matching bases. The source is a girl aged 10 to 17 with multiple sclerosis. Sequenced input: blood. The nucleotide sequence is given as TGCAGCGTTGAAGTGGGACCTGGGGGACCCTATGGCTACACCTTC. This is translated as CSVEVGPGGPYGYTF.